Listed below are T cell receptor beta chains from one sample, sequenced in a study of intratumoral heterogeneity in liver cancer. Here immunoSEQ multiplex PCR was the method, and the copy in TCRdb shows in-frame clones only, minus some. The sample contains 20,000 to 25,000 clones, approximately 73% of which appear only once. The source was tumor-adjacent normal tissue, collected before any cancer treatment. These receptors came from a woman between 65 and 79 years old with hepatocellular carcinoma. The CDR3 runs from the conserved cysteine through the conserved F or W. Each record gives: V gene, J gene, CDR3 protein.

TRBV7-2,TRBJ2-7,CASSLVPPGSSSYEQYF
TRBV10-3,TRBJ2-7,CAIRGGNGASYEQYF
TRBV27,TRBJ1-4,CASSSPVGVATNEKLFF
TRBV2,TRBJ2-7,CASTSHNSYEQYF
TRBV4-2,TRBJ2-2,CASSQDISGTNTGELFF
TRBV2,TRBJ2-5,CASRRDLVGHQETQYF
TRBV9,TRBJ2-5,CASSQRLITETQYF
TRBV5-1,TRBJ2-3,CASSLDPSGGTRDTQYF
TRBV6-5,TRBJ1-5,CASRRTDNQPQHF
TRBV3-1/TRBV3-2,TRBJ2-2,CASSRPGTAGAGELFF
TRBV6-5,TRBJ2-7,CASSYGVEQYF
TRBV24-1,TRBJ2-3,CATSDSTTDTQYF
TRBV5-8,TRBJ1-4,CASSLRRAFNEKLFF
TRBV9,TRBJ2-3,CASSDTDTQYF
TRBV21-1,TRBJ1-2,CASSGPFGGRNYGYTF
TRBV27,TRBJ2-3,CASSDLQGIHMPDTQYF
TRBV11-3,TRBJ2-2,CASSRVRGSTGELFF
TRBV5-1,TRBJ2-7,CASSLVVRQGYEQYF